The 5 T cell receptor beta chains reported below all come from one sample, sequenced in a study of prognosis after radiotherapy for stage I lung cancer. The genomic DNA TCR beta CDR3 region underwent two rounds of multiplex PCR. Primers (each specific to one TRBV or TRBJ gene) were used in first-round PCR. TCRdb redid the calling of the multiplex PCR reads with MiXCR, one entry per CDR3 protein. The table lists tens of thousands of distinct CDR3 sequences, roughly 46% of them singletons. Sequenced material: PBMCs, taken before or after stereotactic body radiation therapy (not recorded which). Receptor source: a donor aged 50 or older with non-small cell lung cancer.

Within the sample, this clonotype is medium-sized. The chain joins TRBV27 to TRBJ2-7, with TRBD2 matching 8 bases. The V segment lost 1 base and the J segment 4 bases; nucleotides outside the gene matches: 9. This CDR3 has 16 residues. Germline V gives CDR1 MNHEY, CDR2 SMNVEV (reference sequence). The CDR3 is CASSLWTSSSLYEQYF. The CDR3 DNA reads as TGTGCCAGCAGTTTATGGACTAGCAGTTCCTTATACGAGCAGTACTTC.

By sample share, this clonotype is medium-sized. The genes are TRBV28 and TRBJ2-1; maybe TRBD1 (5 bases). The CDR3 consists of 13 residues. CDR1 and CDR2 (germline): MDHEN, SYDVKM. V was pared by 9 bases and J by 6 bases, with 15 bases between. The CDR3 DNA sequence: TGTGCCAGTCGGGCAGGGTCCATCAATGAGCAGTTCTTC. It yields the protein CASRAGSINEQFF.

This clonotype was picked up many times. The genes are TRBV12-3 or TRBV12-4 and TRBJ1-5; D is perhaps TRBD1 (5 bases). The length of the CDR3 is 12 residues. V lost 7 bases, J lost 6 bases, and 10 bases lay in between. This chain's CDR3 is CASNSRAQPQHF. In nucleotides, the CDR3 is TGTGCCAGCAATTCCAGGGCTCAGCCCCAGCATTTT.

To note about this clonotype: The junction shows a germline mismatch at one end, possibly a read error. The V gene is TRBV6-8, the J gene TRBJ1-1, with D perhaps matching TRBD1 (5 bases). This CDR3 contains 15 residues. Looked up from germline, CDR1 is MNHGY and CDR2 is SAAAGT. The CDR3 protein is CASRTKPDLDTEAFF. CDR3 nucleotide sequence: TGCGCCAGCAGGACAAAACCCGACTTGGACACTGAAGCTTTCTTT.

The CDR3 loop is CASSFIRQGVYGYTF. CDR3 nucleotide sequence: TGTGCCAGCAGCTTCATTAGGCAGGGCGTGTATGGCTACACCTTC. V gene TRBV7-9 combines with J gene TRBJ1-2; possible D gene TRBD1, 5 bases. V dropped 3 bases and J dropped 5 bases, with 16 bases sitting between them. CDR3 size: 15 residues. CDR1 is SEHNR and CDR2 is FQNEAQ in the germline V gene (reference sequence).